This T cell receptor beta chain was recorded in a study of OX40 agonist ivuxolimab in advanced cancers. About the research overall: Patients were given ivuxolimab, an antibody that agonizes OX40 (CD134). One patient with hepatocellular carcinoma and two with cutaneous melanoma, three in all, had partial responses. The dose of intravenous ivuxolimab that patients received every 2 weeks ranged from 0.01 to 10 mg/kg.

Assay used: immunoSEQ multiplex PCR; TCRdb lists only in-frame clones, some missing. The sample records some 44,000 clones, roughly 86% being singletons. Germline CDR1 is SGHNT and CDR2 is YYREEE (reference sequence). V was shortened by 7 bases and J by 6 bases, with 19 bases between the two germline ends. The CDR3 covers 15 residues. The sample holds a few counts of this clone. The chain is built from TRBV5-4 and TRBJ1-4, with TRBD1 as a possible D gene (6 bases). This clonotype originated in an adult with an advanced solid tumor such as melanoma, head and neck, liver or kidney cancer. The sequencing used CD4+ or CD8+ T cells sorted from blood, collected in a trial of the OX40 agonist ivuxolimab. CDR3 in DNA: TGTGCCAGCTCTATCGGGGGCGCGCTAGATGAAAAACTGTTTTTT. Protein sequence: CASSIGGALDEKLFF. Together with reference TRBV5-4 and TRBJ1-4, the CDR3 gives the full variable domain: ETGVTQSPTHLIKTRGQQVTLRCSSQSGHNTVSWYQQALGQGPQFIFQYYREEENGRGNFPPRFSGLQFPNYSSELNVNALELDDSALYLCASSIGGALDEKLFFGSGTQLSVL.